This entry lists 17 T cell receptor beta chains sequenced from one sample in a study of blood T cell repertoires in COVID-19. Profiling relied on immunoSEQ multiplex PCR, and the TCRdb table lists in-frame clones only, not all of them. The sample yields fewer than 200,000 clones, about 80% seen once. The specimen sequenced was peripheral blood. These receptors came from a woman aged 55 to 70 with COVID-19, enrolled during active disease.

The rearrangement joins TRBV10-3 to TRBJ1-2; TRBD1 aligns across 7 bases. Germline V gene lookup returns CDR1 ENHRY and CDR2 SYGVKD. V shed 4 bases, J shed 5 bases, and the junction held 10 bases outside the gene matches. The CDR3 loop spans 15 amino acids. This chain's CDR3 is CAISGQGRVWYGYTF. In DNA, the CDR3 is TGTGCCATCAGTGGACAGGGCCGGGTCTGGTATGGCTACACCTTC.

The chain employs TRBV29-1 and TRBJ1-2; the D gene is possibly TRBD1 (5 bases). The V gene lost 5 bases and the J gene lost 8 bases, with 12 bases spanning the gap. This CDR3 is 11 amino acids long. CDR1 and CDR2 (germline): SQVTM, ANQGSEA. The CDR3 DNA reads as TGCAGCGTTCGCGGGACGGGGGGCTACACCTTC. Amino acid sequence: CSVRGTGGYTF.

V is TRBV9 and J is TRBJ1-2; no definite D call. This CDR3 region has 14 residues. Germline V CDR1 and CDR2: SGDLS, YYNGEE. Trimming shortened V by 0 bases and J by 0 bases, and 6 bases separated the two germline ends. CDR3 nucleotides: TGTGCCAGCAGCGTAGGTACAGCTAACTATGGCTACACCTTC. Protein sequence: CASSVGTANYGYTF.

The J gene is TRBJ1-1, the V gene TRBV3-1 (or the pseudogene TRBV3-2); no clear D gene. The CDR3 consists of 13 residues. The ends were cut back, 6 bases at V and 3 bases at J, with 11 bases in the middle. Germline values: CDR1 LGHDT, CDR2 YNNKEL (reference sequence). CDR3 DNA sequence: TGTGCCAGCAGTGGCGTGGCGGACACTGAAGCTTTCTTT. Its protein is CASSGVADTEAFF.

This clone was recorded once. This chain connects TRBV15 to TRBJ1-5; TRBD1 aligns across 8 bases. This CDR3 contains 17 residues. Trimming removed 0 bases from V and 6 bases from J; junction bases left unmatched: 10. The V gene's germline CDR1 is LNHNV and CDR2 YYDKDF (reference sequence). The CDR3 here is CATSRDLQGVAGQPQHF. CDR3 nucleotides: TGTGCCACCAGCAGAGATCTACAGGGGGTCGCAGGTCAGCCCCAGCATTTT.

CDR3 in amino acids: CSVPTGSTDTQYF. The DNA of the CDR3 is TGCAGCGTTCCGACAGGGAGCACAGATACGCAGTATTTT. This chain uses TRBV29-1 with TRBJ2-3, with TRBD1 matching over 7 bases. Trimming at V came to 5 bases and at J to 0 bases, leaving 2 bases not matched to a gene. Germline CDR1 is SQVTM and CDR2 is ANQGSEA. The CDR3 is 13 amino acids.

This sequence joins TRBV9 and TRBJ1-5; 9 bases match TRBD1. Germline trimming cut 0 bases from V and 7 bases from J; bases unmatched to any gene: 2. The CDR3 totals 14 residues. The germline V gene encodes CDR1 SGDLS and CDR2 YYNGEE. In DNA, the CDR3 is TGTGCCAGCAGCGTAGGGGACAGGGCGCAGCCCCAGCATTTT. It specifies CASSVGDRAQPQHF. The entire variable domain, with the rest obtained from reference TRBV9 and TRBJ1-5, is as follows: DSGVTQTPKHLITATGQRVTLRCSPRSGDLSVYWYQQSLDQGLQFLIQYYNGEERAKGNILERFSAQQFPDLHSELNLSSLELGDSALYFCASSVGDRAQPQHFGDGTRLSIL.

V is TRBV18 and J is TRBJ1-2, with D uncertain. The CDR3 is 13 amino acids. The germline V and J ends were trimmed by 4 bases and 5 bases, with 11 bases remaining between them. CDR1 and CDR2 (germline): KGHSH, LQKENI. This CDR3 is CASSLNGRYGYTF. CDR3 nucleotides: TGTGCCAGCTCACTCAACGGGAGGTATGGCTACACCTTC.

The chain is built from TRBV11-2 and TRBJ2-2; unclear D gene. V was cut by 6 bases and J by 6 bases, with 8 bases left in between. Germline V gene sequence: CDR1 SGHAT, CDR2 FQNNGV. This CDR3 is built from 12 residues. CDR3 DNA sequence: TGTGCCAGCAGTCTTTTTGCCGGGGAGCTGTTTTTT. Amino acids: CASSLFAGELFF.

CDR3 nucleotide sequence: TGTGCCACCAGTGAGGGGGGACGGAATAGCAATCAGCCCCAGCATTTT. Its protein product is CATSEGGRNSNQPQHF. This chain joins TRBV24-1 and TRBJ1-5; the D gene is possibly TRBD1 (5 bases). V shed 4 bases and J shed 0 bases, with 12 bases lying between them. Germline CDR1 reads KGHDR; CDR2 reads SFDVKD. The CDR3 consists of 16 residues.

The chain carries TRBV24-1 and TRBJ1-2; D is ambiguous. The length of the CDR3 is 13 residues. CDR1 is KGHDR and CDR2 is SFDVKD in the germline V gene. Trimming took off 3 bases at V and 6 bases at J, with 10 bases between the two ends. CDR3 DNA: TGTGCCACCAGTGATCTCGACTACAATGGCTACACCTTC. This gives the protein CATSDLDYNGYTF.

The V call is TRBV7-2, the J call TRBJ2-5; D is perhaps TRBD2 (5 bases). Germline CDR1 SGHTA, CDR2 FQGNSA. This CDR3 has 15 residues. V lost 0 bases and J 3 bases, leaving 11 bases between the germline ends. This chain's CDR3 is CASSLAGEVEETQYF. CDR3 DNA sequence: TGTGCCAGCAGCTTAGCGGGAGAAGTAGAAGAGACCCAGTACTTC.

The V call is TRBV4-1, the J call TRBJ1-6; D might be TRBD1 (6 bases). Germline CDR1 is MGHRA and CDR2 is YSYEKL. Trimming left V 2 bases short and J 11 bases short, with 16 bases between. The CDR3 is made up of 15 amino acids. The CDR3 region is CASSQLFTGYAPLHF. As DNA, the CDR3 is TGCGCCAGCAGCCAATTATTCACAGGGTATGCACCCCTCCACTTT.

CDR3 nucleotide sequence: TGTGCCAGCAGCCCCGACACTGGAAACACCATATATTTT. Amino acids: CASSPDTGNTIYF. The V gene is TRBV7-3, the J gene TRBJ1-3; D is unresolved. V dropped 5 bases and J dropped 2 bases, with 7 bases sitting between them. The length of the CDR3 is 13 residues. Germline CDR1 is SGHTA and CDR2 is FQGTGA.

The V and J genes are TRBV7-2 and TRBJ2-7, with D tentatively TRBD2 (7 bases). Trimming took 0 bases from V and 4 from J, leaving 13 bases between them. This CDR3 is 15 amino acids long. Looked up from germline, CDR1 is SGHTA and CDR2 is FQGNSA. The CDR3 sequence is CASSLAGGGGYEQYF. In nucleotides, the CDR3 is TGTGCCAGCAGCTTAGCGGGAGGGGGAGGGTACGAGCAGTACTTC.

V usage is TRBV28 and J usage is TRBJ1-5; TRBD1 matches 8 bases. Germline CDR1 MDHEN, CDR2 SYDVKM. The CDR3 consists of 14 residues. V gave up 8 bases and J gave up 6 bases; unmatched junction bases: 9. As DNA, the CDR3 is TGTGCCAGCGCTATCAGTACAGGGGGTCAGCCCCAGCATTTT. Its translation is CASAISTGGQPQHF.

The rearrangement uses TRBV24-1 and TRBJ2-1; the D is unclear. V was pared by 3 bases and J by 10 bases, with 15 bases between. Germline V gene lookup returns CDR1 KGHDR and CDR2 SFDVKD. This CDR3 comprises 14 residues. In nucleotides, the CDR3 is TGTGCCACCAGTGATGAATTTGGAGTTGGCGAGCAGTTCTTC. Amino acid sequence: CATSDEFGVGEQFF.